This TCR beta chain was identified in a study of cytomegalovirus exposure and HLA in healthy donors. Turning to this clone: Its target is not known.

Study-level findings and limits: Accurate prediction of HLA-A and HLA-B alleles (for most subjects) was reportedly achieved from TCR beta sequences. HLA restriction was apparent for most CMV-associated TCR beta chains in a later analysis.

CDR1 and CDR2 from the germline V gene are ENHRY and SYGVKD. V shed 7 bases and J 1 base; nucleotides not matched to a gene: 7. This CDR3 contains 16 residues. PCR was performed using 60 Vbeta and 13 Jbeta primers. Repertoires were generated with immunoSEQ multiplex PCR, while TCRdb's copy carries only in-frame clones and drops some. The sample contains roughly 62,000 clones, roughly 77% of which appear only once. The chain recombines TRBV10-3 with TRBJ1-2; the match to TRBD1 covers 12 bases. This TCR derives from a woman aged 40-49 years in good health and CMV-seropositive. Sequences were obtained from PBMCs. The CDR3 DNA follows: TGTGCCATCAAACCGGGACAGGGGGCGAATAACTATGGCTACACCTTC. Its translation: CAIKPGQGANNYGYTF.